Each of the 21 T cell receptor beta chains below was sequenced from the same sample in a study of cytomegalovirus exposure and HLA in healthy donors. PCR used 60 Vbeta primers and 13 Jbeta primers. Generated by immunoSEQ multiplex PCR, the TCRdb table keeps only in-frame clones and is missing some. The profile shows some 200,000 clones, 79% of them singletons. The specimen was PBMCs. These receptors all come from a man in his forties or fifties in good health and CMV-seronegative.

The chain uses TRBV23-1 and TRBJ2-2; 8 bases agree with TRBD1. TRBV23-1 has ORF status, its function being uncertain. The CDR3 runs to 16 residues. The V and J ends lost 8 bases and 3 bases, in that order; junction bases with no gene match: 11. CDR3 loop: CASEPWDRHHTGELFF. The CDR3 nucleotides are TGCGCCAGCGAACCTTGGGACAGGCACCACACCGGGGAGCTGTTTTTT.

V and J are TRBV5-1 and TRBJ1-1; D gene ambiguous. This CDR3 spans 16 amino acids. The germline V gene has CDR1 SGHRS and CDR2 YFSETQ. With 4 bases removed from V and 0 bases from J, the gap between germline ends came to 16 bases. The CDR3 loop reads CASSPPNSRMNTEAFF. DNA of the CDR3: TGCGCCAGCAGCCCCCCTAATTCTCGCATGAACACTGAAGCTTTCTTT.

V is TRBV29-1 and J is TRBJ2-5; possibly TRBD2 for D (6 bases). V was shortened by 3 bases and J by 5 bases, with 16 bases between the two germline ends. Germline V gene lookup returns CDR1 SQVTM and CDR2 ANQGSEA. This CDR3 has 14 amino acids. The CDR3 spells CSVEKREFTETQYF. The CDR3, as DNA: TGCAGCGTTGAGAAACGGGAGTTTACGGAGACCCAGTACTTC.

This chain links TRBV9 with TRBJ2-7; perhaps TRBD2 as D (6 bases). CDR1 is SGDLS, CDR2 YYNGEE, per germline. The CDR3 runs 16 residues. Trimming shortened V by 4 bases and J by 0 bases, and 17 bases separated the two germline ends. This CDR3 reads CASSPTEGRSSYEQYF. The CDR3 DNA reads TGTGCCAGCAGCCCTACCGAGGGGAGGAGCTCCTACGAGCAGTACTTC.

The chain is built from TRBV7-9 and TRBJ1-1; 10 bases are shared with TRBD1. The germline V gene has CDR1 SEHNR and CDR2 FQNEAQ (reference sequence). V lost 6 bases to trimming and J lost 4 bases; unmatched junction nucleotides: 8. The CDR3 is 15 amino acids. The CDR3 DNA reads TGTGCCAGCAGGGGCACCGGGACAGGGGCCACTGAAGCTTTCTTT. The encoded protein is CASRGTGTGATEAFF. Full variable domain (remainder filled in from reference TRBV7-9 and TRBJ1-1): DTGVSQNPRHKITKRGQNVTFRCDPISEHNRLYWYRQTLGQGPEFLTYFQNEAQLEKSRLLSDRFSAERPKGSFSTLEIQRTEQGDSAMYLCASRGTGTGATEAFFGQGTRLTVV.

The gene calls are TRBV5-1 and TRBJ2-4; D perhaps matches TRBD2 (6 bases). Germline values: CDR1 SGHRS, CDR2 YFSETQ. Trimming took off 2 bases at V and 0 bases at J, with 12 bases between the two ends. The CDR3 is made up of 16 amino acids. The CDR3 nucleotides read TGCGCCAGCAGCTTAGGGACTCAGATAGCCAAAAACATTCAGTACTTC. It codes for CASSLGTQIAKNIQYF.

This clone has just a few counts. The V gene is TRBV4-1, the J gene TRBJ1-6; D uncertain. The V end was cut by 9 bases, the J end by 8 bases, with 14 bases between. The CDR3 consists of 13 residues. Germline V gene sequence: CDR1 MGHRA, CDR2 YSYEKL. The CDR3 here is CASSGVPDSPLHF. The CDR3 DNA reads TGCGCCAGTTCCGGGGTTCCCGATTCACCCCTCCACTTT.

The chain recombines TRBV28 with TRBJ2-7; TRBD1 is a possible D gene (6 bases). CDR1 and CDR2 (germline): MDHEN, SYDVKM. The CDR3 totals 13 residues. V lost 3 bases, J lost 2 bases, and 8 bases lay in between. CDR3 sequence (DNA): TGTGCCAGCAGTTTCGCAGGGGCCTACGAGCAGTACTTC. It yields the protein CASSFAGAYEQYF. The whole variable domain, remainder taken from reference TRBV28 and TRBJ2-7, is DVKVTQSSRYLVKRTGEKVFLECVQDMDHENMFWYRQDPGLGLRLIYFSYDVKMKEKGDIPEGYSVSREKKERFSLILESASTNQTSMYLCASSFAGAYEQYFGPGTRLTVT.

The chain recombines TRBV28 with TRBJ2-4, with 7 positions matching TRBD2. The CDR3 runs 15 residues. CDR1 is MDHEN, CDR2 SYDVKM, per germline. V lost 8 bases to trimming and J lost 5 bases; unmatched junction nucleotides: 12. CDR3: CASFEGGPGQNIQYF. The CDR3, as DNA: TGTGCCAGCTTTGAGGGAGGGCCCGGTCAAAACATTCAGTACTTC.

The chain couples TRBV7-9 to TRBJ2-4; the D gene is possibly TRBD1 (6 bases). The CDR3 contains 13 residues. Trimming removed 5 bases at V and 5 bases at J, with 10 bases between. Germline V lookup: CDR1 SEHNR, CDR2 FQNEAQ (reference sequence). The CDR3 sequence is CASSKQGQNIQYF. For the CDR3, the DNA is TGTGCCAGCAGCAAGCAGGGGCAAAACATTCAGTACTTC.

This chain uses TRBV28 with TRBJ1-2; possibly TRBD1 for D (5 bases). The CDR3 loop spans 13 amino acids. V gave up 3 bases and J gave up 3 bases, with 8 bases separating them. In germline, CDR1 is MDHEN, CDR2 SYDVKM. The CDR3 DNA sequence: TGTGCCAGCAGTTTGGGGGGGGACTATGGCTACACCTTC. Translated, it gives CASSLGGDYGYTF.

V and J are TRBV7-9 and TRBJ1-1, with D hard to call. Per the germline V gene, CDR1 is SEHNR and CDR2 is FQNEAQ (reference sequence). V was shortened by 4 bases and J by 8 bases, with 14 bases between the two germline ends. CDR3 length: 13 residues. This chain's CDR3 is CASSSPYGGEAFF. The CDR3 region has the DNA TGTGCCAGCAGCTCGCCCTACGGAGGGGAAGCTTTCTTT.

V is TRBV28 and J is TRBJ2-7; 9 positions match TRBD2. V shed 5 bases and J 0 bases; nucleotides not matched to a gene: 2. The CDR3 runs 14 residues. Germline CDR1 MDHEN, CDR2 SYDVKM. The CDR3 region has the DNA TGTGCCAGCAGTGTTAGCGGGAGCTCCTACGAGCAGTACTTC. This sequence encodes CASSVSGSSYEQYF.

In this sample, this clone turned up a few times. The chain's CDR3 is CASSLSGQGRTYEQYF. In DNA form, the CDR3 reads TGTGCCAGCAGTTTATCTGGACAGGGGCGAACCTACGAGCAGTACTTC. This chain links TRBV27 with TRBJ2-7, with 9 bases that match TRBD1. Per the germline V gene, CDR1 is MNHEY and CDR2 is SMNVEV (reference sequence). The CDR3 totals 16 residues. Unmatched junction bases numbered 5, after V lost 0 bases and J lost 2 bases.

The genes are TRBV10-3 and TRBJ1-1; maybe TRBD1 (5 bases). Germline CDR1 is ENHRY and CDR2 is SYGVKD. This CDR3 is 14 amino acids long. The V gene lost 4 bases and the J gene lost 3 bases, with 12 bases spanning the gap. This CDR3 is CAISVRGRDTEAFF. DNA of the CDR3: TGTGCCATCAGTGTCCGTGGCAGGGACACTGAAGCTTTCTTT.

The gene calls are TRBV19 and TRBJ1-1; D is unclear. CDR1 and CDR2 (germline): LNHDA, SQIVND (reference sequence). This CDR3 spans 14 amino acids. The V end lost 0 bases, the J end lost 0 bases, and 5 bases lay between the germline ends. The CDR3 nucleotides are TGTGCCAGTAGTATAGAGGGCGTGAACACTGAAGCTTTCTTT. It is translated as CASSIEGVNTEAFF.

This clone has more than one count but fewer than ten. The V and J genes are TRBV28 and TRBJ1-1, with D possibly matching TRBD1 (6 bases). Germline CDR1 and CDR2: MDHEN and SYDVKM. The CDR3 is made up of 15 amino acids. Trimming left V 4 bases short and J 1 base short, with 13 bases between. CDR3 in DNA: TGTGCCAGCAGTTACCCCGGGACACAGAACACTGAAGCTTTCTTT. Translating it yields CASSYPGTQNTEAFF.

This clone has only a few counts. One junction end disagrees with the germline gene, perhaps due to a read error. The chain employs TRBV30 and TRBJ2-5; D might be TRBD2 (6 bases). The CDR3 is 13 amino acids. Germline V CDR1 and CDR2: GTSNPN, SVGIG (reference sequence). The CDR3 region is CAGSLDGLQTQYF. The DNA for the CDR3 is TGTGCCGGGAGCTTAGATGGACTACAGACCCAGTACTTC.

This chain uses TRBV10-2 with TRBJ2-7; 7 nucleotides line up with TRBD1. The V gene's germline CDR1 is WSHSY and CDR2 SAAADI. This CDR3 has 14 residues. The V and J ends lost 7 bases and 7 bases, in that order; junction bases with no gene match: 13. The DNA for the CDR3 is TGCGCCAGCATCGGGACAGATGCTATACGGGAGCAGTACTTC. Translation: CASIGTDAIREQYF.

This clone was seen only once. The chain carries TRBV7-3 and TRBJ2-7; TRBD2 is a possible D gene (6 bases). Germline V gene lookup returns CDR1 SGHTA and CDR2 FQGTGA. The ends were cut back, 0 bases at V and 2 bases at J, with 8 bases in the middle. CDR3 length equals 14 residues. Written as DNA, the CDR3 is TGTGCCAGCAGCTTAACCGGAGGGGCCTACGAGCAGTACTTC. This gives the protein CASSLTGGAYEQYF.

This sequence joins TRBV19 and TRBJ2-2; TRBD1 might be the D (6 bases). The V gene's germline CDR1 is LNHDA and CDR2 SQIVND (reference sequence). Trimming shortened V by 8 bases and J by 4 bases, and 14 bases separated the two germline ends. The CDR3 is 14 amino acids. CDR3 loop: CASRTAPTTGELFF. CDR3 nucleotide sequence: TGTGCCAGTCGGACAGCCCCGACCACCGGGGAGCTGTTTTTT.